The clone carrying this T cell receptor beta chain occurred many times. Its antigen is currently unknown. This sample stems from a study of T cells in Graves' hyperthyroidism and ophthalmopathy. Unmatched junction bases numbered 4, after V lost 0 bases and J lost 0 bases. Germline CDR1 is MNHEY and CDR2 is SVGEGT. There are 16 residues in the CDR3. Regarding the study as a whole: Most thyroid clonotypes expanded above 0.001 were also detected in blood. Ophthalmopathy and stable hyperthyroidism were separated by a 13 V-J model.

Not enrolled were patients with uncontrolled infection, other autoimmune disease, pregnancy or lactation. RNA transcripts were the template for amplifying TCR beta CDR3 regions. First-round RT-PCR of the TCR CDR3 relied on the HTBI primer set. MiXCR, applied by TCRdb to the multiplex PCR reads, yields one record per CDR3 protein. This sample has approximately 570,000 distinct CDR3 sequences, with around 20% found just once. What was sequenced was blood. The clonotype was recovered from a man aged 40-55 years with Graves' ophthalmopathy. This rearrangement joins TRBV6-2 or TRBV6-3 to TRBJ1-1; 7 nucleotides line up with TRBD1. The CDR3 DNA follows: TGTGCCAGCAGTTACTCTCCGGACAGGTTGAACACTGAAGCTTTCTTT. Translating gives CASSYSPDRLNTEAFF.